This T cell receptor beta chain came from a study of cytomegalovirus exposure and HLA in healthy donors. Whole-study results and caveats: Overall, roughly 150 TCR beta chains were annotated as cytomegalovirus-associated. Being productive about 90% or about 30% of the time was typical of most TCR beta V segments in an earlier analysis.

The V gene's germline CDR1 is MGHDK and CDR2 SYGVNS. The CDR3 is 16 amino acids. V was clipped by 2 bases and J by 6 bases, with 17 bases between them. In the case of this clone: What it binds is unknown.

Vbeta (60) and Jbeta (13) primers were used in the PCR. Profiling relied on immunoSEQ multiplex PCR, and the TCRdb table lists in-frame clones only, not all of them. The repertoire has about 110,000 clones, approximately 79% of them found once; the top ten carry 6.2%. The chain is built from TRBV25-1 and TRBJ2-1; a possible D gene is TRBD2 (5 bases). Sequencing used PBMCs. The TCR was taken from a man younger than 45 in good health and CMV-seropositive. Written as DNA, the CDR3 is TGTGCCAGCAGTGAAGAACCTAGCTTCCTCTCCAATGAGCAGTTCTTC. Translating it yields CASSEEPSFLSNEQFF.